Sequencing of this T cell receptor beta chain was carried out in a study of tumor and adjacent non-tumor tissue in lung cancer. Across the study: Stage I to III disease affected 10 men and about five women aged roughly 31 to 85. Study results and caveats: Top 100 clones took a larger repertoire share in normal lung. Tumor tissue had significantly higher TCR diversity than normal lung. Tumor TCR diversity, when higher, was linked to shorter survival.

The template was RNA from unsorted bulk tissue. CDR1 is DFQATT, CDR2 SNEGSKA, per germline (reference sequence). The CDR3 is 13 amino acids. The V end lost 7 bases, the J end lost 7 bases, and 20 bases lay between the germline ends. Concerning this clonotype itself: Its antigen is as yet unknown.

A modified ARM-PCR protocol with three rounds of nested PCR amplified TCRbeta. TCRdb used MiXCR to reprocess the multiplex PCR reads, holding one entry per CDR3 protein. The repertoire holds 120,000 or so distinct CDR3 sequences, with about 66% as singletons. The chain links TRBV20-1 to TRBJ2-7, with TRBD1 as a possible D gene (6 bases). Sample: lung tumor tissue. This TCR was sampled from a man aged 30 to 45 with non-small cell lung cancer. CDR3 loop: CSVPGHGIYEQYF. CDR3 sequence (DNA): TGCAGTGTTCCGGGACATGGAATCTATGAGCAGTACTTC.